Shown below are 8 T cell receptor beta chains from a single sample sequenced in a study of tumor-infiltrating lymphocytes in oesophageal squamous cell carcinoma. TCRdb fed the reads into MiXCR, producing one record per CDR3 protein. The sample records more than 10,000 distinct CDR3 sequences, around 60% being singletons. The specimen was blood. These TCRs come from a female donor with esophageal squamous cell carcinoma.

The chain couples TRBV7-3 to TRBJ2-7; unclear D gene. This CDR3 has 13 residues. Germline CDR1 reads SGHTA; CDR2 reads FQGTGA. V gave up 2 bases and J gave up 3 bases, with 8 bases separating them. CDR3 sequence (DNA): TGTGCCAGCAGCTTAGACACCAACTACGAGCAGTACTTC. This gives the protein CASSLDTNYEQYF.

This sequence joins TRBV7-8 and TRBJ2-5; D possibly matches TRBD1 or TRBD2 (6 bases each). Germline CDR1 SGHVS, CDR2 FQNEAQ. The CDR3 length is 13 residues. V dropped 6 bases and J dropped 5 bases, with 13 bases sitting between them. The CDR3 reads CASRTEGGETQYF. CDR3 DNA: TGTGCCAGCAGAACGGAGGGGGGCGAGACCCAGTACTTC.

The chain links TRBV12-3 or TRBV12-4 to TRBJ2-4, with D hard to call. The DNA end favors TRBJ2-5, so the J call may be wrong. The CDR3 is 12 amino acids. CDR3 sequence: CASSGHQETQYF. The CDR3 DNA reads TGTGCCAGCAGTGGACACCAAGAGACCCAGTACTTC.

This clonotype was observed a single time. This CDR3 reads CASSPNQAVPYNEQFF. The CDR3 bases are TGTGCCAGCAGCCCCAACCAAGCCGTCCCATACAATGAGCAGTTCTTC. The rearrangement uses TRBV7-3 and TRBJ2-1; no reliable D call. The length of the CDR3 is 16 residues. Germline V gene lookup returns CDR1 SGHTA and CDR2 FQGTGA. The V end was cut by 5 bases, the J end by 4 bases, with 18 bases between.

The chain links TRBV28 to TRBJ1-1; 9 positions agree with TRBD1. V dropped 7 bases and J dropped 5; count of bases not matched to a gene: 2. Germline values: CDR1 MDHEN, CDR2 SYDVKM. This CDR3 contains 12 residues. The CDR3 sequence is CASTGTGTEAFF. The CDR3 coding sequence is TGTGCCAGCACTGGGACAGGGACTGAAGCTTTCTTT.

This clonotype was observed a few times. CDR3 nucleotides: TGTGCCAGCAGCACCACTACTAGCACAGATACGCAGTATTTT. Residues: CASSTTTSTDTQYF. The chain combines TRBV7-2 with TRBJ2-3; D unclear. The V and J ends lost 5 bases and 0 bases respectively, with 9 bases between them. Germline CDR1 SGHTA, CDR2 FQGNSA. The CDR3 has 14 amino acids.

In this sample, this clonotype is medium-sized (0.01 to 0.1%). The J gene is TRBJ2-1, the V gene TRBV11-2; 9 nucleotides match TRBD1. The J call may be mistaken, given a closer DNA end match to TRBJ2-7. The germline CDR1 and CDR2 sequences are SGHAT and FQNNGV. The CDR3 is 16 amino acids. The CDR3 nucleotides are TGTGCCAGCAGCCTAACGACAGGGGGATCCTACAATGAGCAGTACTTC. Translated, it gives CASSLTTGGSYNEQYF.

V is TRBV28 and J is TRBJ2-5, with 11 nucleotides matching TRBD1. Judging by the DNA end, TRBJ2-1 fits better; the J call may be wrong. The CDR3 loop spans 15 amino acids. Germline CDR1 is MDHEN and CDR2 is SYDVKM. The CDR3 is CASRSGTGGYNEQFF. The CDR3 bases are TGTGCCAGCAGGTCTGGGACAGGGGGCTACAATGAGCAGTTCTTC.